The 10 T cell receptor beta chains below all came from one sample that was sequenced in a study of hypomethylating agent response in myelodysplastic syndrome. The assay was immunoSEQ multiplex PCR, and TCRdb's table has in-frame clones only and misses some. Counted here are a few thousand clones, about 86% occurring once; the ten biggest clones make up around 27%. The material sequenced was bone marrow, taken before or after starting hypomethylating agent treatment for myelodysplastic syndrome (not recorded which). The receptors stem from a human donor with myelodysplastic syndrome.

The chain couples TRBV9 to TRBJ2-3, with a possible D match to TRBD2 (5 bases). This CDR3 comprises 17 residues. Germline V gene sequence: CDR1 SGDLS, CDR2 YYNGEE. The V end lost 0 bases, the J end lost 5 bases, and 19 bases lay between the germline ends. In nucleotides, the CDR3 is TGTGCCAGCAGCGTAGTAGTGGGAGACCCTTCTAGAGATACGCAGTATTTT. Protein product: CASSVVVGDPSRDTQYF.

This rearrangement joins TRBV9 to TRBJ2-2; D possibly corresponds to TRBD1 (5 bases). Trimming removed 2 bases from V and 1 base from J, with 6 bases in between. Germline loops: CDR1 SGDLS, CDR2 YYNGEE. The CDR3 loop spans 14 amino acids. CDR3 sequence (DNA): TGTGCCAGCAGCGTCACAGGGAACACCGGGGAGCTGTTTTTT. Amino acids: CASSVTGNTGELFF.

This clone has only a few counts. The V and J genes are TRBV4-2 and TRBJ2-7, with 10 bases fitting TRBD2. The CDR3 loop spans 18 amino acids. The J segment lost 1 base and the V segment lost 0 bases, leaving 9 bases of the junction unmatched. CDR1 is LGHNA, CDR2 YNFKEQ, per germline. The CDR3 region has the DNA TGTGCCAGCAGCCAAGAGGAGACTAGCGGGTTTTATTCCTACGAGCAGTACTTC. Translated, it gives CASSQEETSGFYSYEQYF.

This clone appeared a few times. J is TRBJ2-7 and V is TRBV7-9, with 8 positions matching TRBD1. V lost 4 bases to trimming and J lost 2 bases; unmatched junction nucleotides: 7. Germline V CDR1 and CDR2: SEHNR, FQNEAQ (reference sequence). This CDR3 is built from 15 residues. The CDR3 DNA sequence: TGTGCCAGCAGCTCCGGGACAGGCATAGCCTACGAGCAGTACTTC. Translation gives CASSSGTGIAYEQYF.

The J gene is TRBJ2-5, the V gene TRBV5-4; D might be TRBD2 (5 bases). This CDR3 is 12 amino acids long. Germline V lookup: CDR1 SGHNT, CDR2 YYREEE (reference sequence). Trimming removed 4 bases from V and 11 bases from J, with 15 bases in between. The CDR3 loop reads CASSGEFGEQYF. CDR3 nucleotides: TGTGCCAGCAGCGGGGAATTCGGGGAGCAGTACTTC.

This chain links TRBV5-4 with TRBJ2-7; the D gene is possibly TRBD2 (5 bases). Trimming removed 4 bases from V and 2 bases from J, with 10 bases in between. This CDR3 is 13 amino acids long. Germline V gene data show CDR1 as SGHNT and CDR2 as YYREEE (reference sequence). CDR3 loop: CASSGPGTYEQYF. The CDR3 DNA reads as TGTGCCAGCAGCGGCCCGGGGACCTACGAGCAGTACTTC.

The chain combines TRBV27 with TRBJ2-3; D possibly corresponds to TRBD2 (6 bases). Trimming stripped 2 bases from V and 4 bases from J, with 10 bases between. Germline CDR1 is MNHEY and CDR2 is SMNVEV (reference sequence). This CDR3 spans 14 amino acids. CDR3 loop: CASSLAGLSDTQYF. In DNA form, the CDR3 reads TGTGCCAGCAGTTTAGCGGGACTCTCAGATACGCAGTATTTT.

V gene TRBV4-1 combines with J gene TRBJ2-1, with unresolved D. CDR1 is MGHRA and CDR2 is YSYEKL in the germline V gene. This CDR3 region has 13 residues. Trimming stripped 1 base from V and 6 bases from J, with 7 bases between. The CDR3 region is CASSQVGSNEQFF. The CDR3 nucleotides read TGCGCCAGCAGCCAAGTCGGAAGCAATGAGCAGTTCTTC.

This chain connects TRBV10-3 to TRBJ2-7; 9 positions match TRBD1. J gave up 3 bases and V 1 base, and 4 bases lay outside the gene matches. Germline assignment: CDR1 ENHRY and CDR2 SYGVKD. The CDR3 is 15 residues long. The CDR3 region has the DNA TGTGCCATCAGTGAGTGGGGGACAGGGATCTACGAGCAGTACTTC. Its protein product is CAISEWGTGIYEQYF.

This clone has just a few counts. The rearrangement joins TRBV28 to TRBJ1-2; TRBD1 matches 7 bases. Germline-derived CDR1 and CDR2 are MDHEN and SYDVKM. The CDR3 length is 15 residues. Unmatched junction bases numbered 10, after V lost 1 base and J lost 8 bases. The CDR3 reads CASSLSPDRVGGYTF. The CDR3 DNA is TGTGCCAGCAGTTTATCCCCCGACAGGGTAGGAGGCTACACCTTC.